The 21 T cell receptor beta chains below were found in one sample sequenced in a study of blood T cell repertoires in COVID-19. Measured with immunoSEQ multiplex PCR; TCRdb has only the in-frame clones, and not every one. The data hold approximately 240,000 clones, with around four fifths observed a single time. The sequencing input was peripheral blood. These receptors originate from a woman aged 40 to 50 with active or convalescent COVID-19.

The V and J genes are TRBV5-1 and TRBJ2-2; 7 positions agree with TRBD2. Germline V gene lookup returns CDR1 SGHRS and CDR2 YFSETQ. The CDR3 has 15 amino acids. The J segment lost 2 bases and the V segment lost 7 bases, leaving 8 bases of the junction unmatched. In nucleotides, the CDR3 is TGCGCCAGCGGTCCTAGCGGACATAACACCGGGGAGCTGTTTTTT. Residues: CASGPSGHNTGELFF.

This clone has a handful of counts. The V and J genes are TRBV5-6 and TRBJ2-7, with 12 bases fitting TRBD1. The junction had 3 bases not matched to a gene; V was cut back by 2 bases and J by 0 bases. Germline lookup yields CDR1 SGHDT and CDR2 YYEEEE. This CDR3 region has 16 residues. The CDR3 DNA is TGTGCCAGCAGCTTACCGGGACAGGGGGCCTCCTACGAGCAGTACTTC. Amino acids: CASSLPGQGASYEQYF.

The chain uses TRBV4-1 and TRBJ1-3; TRBD1 matches 7 bases. V lost 4 bases and J lost 7; bases outside the gene matches: 10. In germline, CDR1 is MGHRA, CDR2 YSYEKL. The CDR3 spans 15 residues. The CDR3 loop is CASSPRTGLRNTIYF. In nucleotides, the CDR3 is TGCGCCAGCAGCCCAAGGACAGGCCTGAGGAACACCATATATTTT.

V and J are TRBV2 and TRBJ1-2; tentative D call: TRBD1 (6 bases). The CDR3 has 13 residues. The germline V and J ends were trimmed by 3 bases and 8 bases, with 13 bases remaining between them. CDR1 and CDR2 (germline): SNHLY, FYNNEI. This CDR3 is CASSETGLAGYTF. In DNA, the CDR3 is TGTGCCAGCAGTGAGACAGGTCTAGCCGGCTACACCTTC.

The V gene is TRBV11-2, the J gene TRBJ1-1; the D gene is possibly TRBD1 (5 bases). The germline V gene encodes CDR1 SGHAT and CDR2 FQNNGV. V was shortened by 1 base and J by 0 bases, with 9 bases between the two germline ends. CDR3 size: 15 residues. CDR3 residues: CASSLGFRVNTEAFF. The CDR3 DNA sequence: TGTGCCAGCAGCTTAGGTTTCAGGGTGAACACTGAAGCTTTCTTT.

This clone has more than one count but fewer than ten. V is TRBV7-3 and J is TRBJ2-2, with D unclear. CDR1 is SGHTA and CDR2 is FQGTGA in the germline V gene. The CDR3 is made up of 13 amino acids. V shed 1 base and J shed 6 bases, with 6 bases lying between them. The CDR3 DNA reads TGTGCCAGCAGCTTAAGGTCGGCCGGGGAGCTGTTTTTT. This sequence encodes CASSLRSAGELFF.

This chain joins TRBV12-3 or TRBV12-4 and TRBJ2-3; possibly TRBD2 for D (6 bases). This CDR3 region has 13 residues. V was trimmed by 7 bases and J by 4 bases, leaving 12 bases between them. CDR3 residues: CASTGGLADTQYF. Written as DNA, the CDR3 is TGTGCCAGCACCGGGGGTCTAGCAGATACGCAGTATTTT.

The chain combines TRBV27 with TRBJ2-3; the D gene is possibly TRBD2 (6 bases). V was trimmed by 3 bases and J by 2 bases, leaving 9 bases between them. CDR3 length: 14 amino acids. Germline CDR1 MNHEY, CDR2 SMNVEV (reference sequence). The CDR3 here is CASSFGGATDTQYF. The CDR3 region has the DNA TGTGCCAGCAGTTTCGGCGGGGCCACAGATACGCAGTATTTT.

This chain connects TRBV24-1 to TRBJ1-2; D is perhaps TRBD1 (6 bases). From germline, CDR1 is KGHDR and CDR2 SFDVKD. Between the trimmed V and J ends, which lost 4 bases and 3 bases, there was a span of 11 bases. CDR3 length: 14 residues. CDR3 sequence reads: CATSDEDSHYGYTF. The CDR3 bases are TGTGCCACCAGTGACGAGGACAGCCACTATGGCTACACCTTC.

The gene calls are TRBV27 and TRBJ1-5; D is perhaps TRBD1 (6 bases). V dropped 2 bases and J dropped 8 bases, with 10 bases sitting between them. This CDR3 region has 13 residues. CDR1 and CDR2 (germline): MNHEY, SMNVEV (reference sequence). The CDR3 DNA follows: TGTGCCAGCAGTTTACACAGGGATAAGCCCCAGCATTTT. Amino acid sequence: CASSLHRDKPQHF.

The chain has TRBV11-2 and TRBJ2-1, with D perhaps matching TRBD2 (6 bases). This CDR3 has 13 residues. Germline-derived CDR1 and CDR2 are SGHAT and FQNNGV. Trimming left V 6 bases short and J 5 bases short, with 11 bases between. CDR3 in DNA: TGTGCCAGCAGATTGGGACTGCACAATGAGCAGTTCTTC. This encodes CASRLGLHNEQFF.

The chain links TRBV7-2 to TRBJ2-5, with D maybe TRBD2 (5 bases). V was cut by 6 bases and J by 2 bases, with 16 bases left in between. Germline CDR1 is SGHTA and CDR2 is FQGNSA. The CDR3 is made up of 15 amino acids. The CDR3 DNA is TGTGCCAGCAGGCCTACGGTGGGGAGACAAGAGACCCAGTACTTC. This gives the protein CASRPTVGRQETQYF.

The chain links TRBV6-4 to TRBJ1-1; 9 bases map to TRBD1. The V gene end was trimmed by 3 bases and the J gene end by 11 bases; junction bases not matched to a gene: 7. Germline CDR1 MRHNA, CDR2 SNTAGT. CDR3 length: 13 amino acids. The CDR3 DNA is TGTGCCAGCAGTGAATTACAGGGGGCAGCGGCTTTCTTT. Its protein product is CASSELQGAAAFF.

This chain uses TRBV18 with TRBJ1-5; 11 nucleotides agree with TRBD1. This CDR3 spans 15 amino acids. Trimming at V came to 8 bases and at J to 3 bases, leaving 6 bases not matched to a gene. Germline V gene sequence: CDR1 KGHSH, CDR2 LQKENI. The CDR3 DNA follows: TGTGCCAGCGCATTGGACAGGGGGCACAATCAGCCCCAGCATTTT. Its translation is CASALDRGHNQPQHF.

The V gene is TRBV10-2, the J gene TRBJ1-1, with TRBD1 matching over 9 bases. The germline CDR1 and CDR2 sequences are WSHSY and SAAADI. With V trimmed by 3 bases and J by 12 bases, 11 bases remained unmatched. The CDR3 is 14 residues long. This chain's CDR3 is CASSDFGTGRTSFF. Here the CDR3 DNA reads TGCGCCAGCAGTGATTTCGGGACAGGGAGAACGTCTTTCTTT.

This clone was seen only once. The rearrangement joins TRBV20-1 to TRBJ1-2; D gene uncertain. Trimming took off 6 bases at V and 6 bases at J, with 8 bases between the two ends. Germline CDR1 DFQATT, CDR2 SNEGSKA (reference sequence). The CDR3 covers 10 residues. CDR3 region: CSAPGHGYTF. Here the CDR3 DNA reads TGCAGTGCGCCGGGTCATGGCTACACCTTC.

The V gene is TRBV11-3, the J gene TRBJ2-3, with 7 bases identical to TRBD1. Germline V gene sequence: CDR1 SGHNT, CDR2 YENEEA. V gave up 3 bases and J gave up 1 base; unmatched junction bases: 4. This CDR3 comprises 15 residues. CDR3 loop: CASSLNGQGTDTQYF. CDR3 sequence (DNA): TGTGCCAGCAGCTTGAACGGACAGGGCACAGATACGCAGTATTTT.

The chain employs TRBV7-3 and TRBJ1-1; no definite D call. The germline V gene has CDR1 SGHTA and CDR2 FQGTGA. V dropped 2 bases and J dropped 1 base, with 5 bases sitting between them. This CDR3 contains 13 residues. The CDR3: CASSLVRNTEAFF. The DNA of the CDR3 is TGTGCCAGCAGCTTAGTCAGGAACACTGAAGCTTTCTTT.

This sequence joins TRBV10-3 and TRBJ2-2; 7 bases are shared with TRBD1. Germline V gives CDR1 ENHRY, CDR2 SYGVKD. Trimming at V came to 4 bases and at J to 5 bases, leaving 13 bases not matched to a gene. The CDR3 totals 17 residues. The CDR3 loop is CAISGRQGPSMTGELFF. CDR3 in DNA: TGTGCCATCAGTGGTCGACAGGGTCCGTCTATGACCGGGGAGCTGTTTTTT.

This chain connects TRBV2 to TRBJ1-5; TRBD1 is a possible D gene (6 bases). Germline CDR1 SNHLY, CDR2 FYNNEI. V shed 6 bases and J shed 6 bases, with 12 bases lying between them. The CDR3 extends over 13 amino acids. The CDR3 DNA follows: TGTGCCAGCAGGGATACAGGGATTCAGCCCCAGCATTTT. Amino acids: CASRDTGIQPQHF. The full variable domain, its missing parts supplied by reference TRBV2 and TRBJ1-5, is EPEVTQTPSHQVTQMGQEVILRCVPISNHLYFYWYRQILGQKVEFLVSFYNNEISEKSEIFDDQFSVERPDGSNFTLKIRSTKLEDSAMYFCASRDTGIQPQHFGDGTRLSIL.

The chain recombines TRBV10-3 with TRBJ1-2, with D maybe TRBD1 (6 bases). V lost 5 bases, J lost 7 bases, and 14 bases lay in between. Germline V CDR1 and CDR2: ENHRY, SYGVKD. The CDR3 contains 13 residues. In DNA form, the CDR3 reads TGTGCCATCAGTTTAGGGGGACGGGTTGGCTACACCTTC. Residues: CAISLGGRVGYTF.